This entry is about one T cell receptor (beta chain). Its antigen remains unidentified. This entry comes from a study of OX40 agonist ivuxolimab in advanced cancers. The overall study: Patients received intravenous ivuxolimab every 2 weeks at 0.01 to 10 mg/kg. Enrolled patients in dose escalation had cancers that were hepatocellular carcinoma, melanoma, renal cell or head and neck cancer. Three dose-escalation patients had partial responses: one with hepatocellular carcinoma and two with cutaneous melanoma.

CDR3 size: 14 residues. The germline CDR1 and CDR2 sequences are SGHDN and FVKESK. V was shortened by 8 bases and J by 7 bases, with 21 bases between the two germline ends. Whole-study findings and limits: CD4+ and CD8+ T cells in blood underwent clonal expansion by week 6 at 0.1 to 3.0 mg/kg.

The repertoire was sequenced with immunoSEQ multiplex PCR; TCRdb's copy has only in-frame clones and lacks some. The data hold over 40,000 clones, with 84% observed a single time. The origin of this receptor is an adult with an advanced solid tumor such as melanoma, head and neck, liver or kidney cancer. The chain recombines TRBV14 with TRBJ2-7; possible D gene TRBD1, 6 bases. The sequenced sample was CD4+ or CD8+ T cells sorted from blood, obtained in a trial of the OX40 agonist ivuxolimab. Here the CDR3 DNA reads TGTGCCAGCCGGAGGAACAGCGCGCAGGGGGAGCAGTACTTC. This sequence encodes CASRRNSAQGEQYF.